A selection of T cell receptor beta chains follows, all from one sample in a study of cytomegalovirus exposure and HLA in healthy donors. Clones were read by immunoSEQ multiplex PCR, and TCRdb kept only the in-frame ones, dropping some. Among some 150,000 clones listed, around 72% were seen once. Sample: PBMCs. These receptor sequences come from a man aged 50-59 years in good health and CMV-seropositive. Each CDR3 is given with its conserved first and last residue. D genes are given only for firm matches. Size tells how often a clone was seen (once, few, many) or the class of an expanded clone, and some rows leave it out.

-	TRBJ1-2	-	TRBV29-1	TGCAGCGTTGACAGGGCGCATTTGGGGTTATATGGCTACACCTTC	CSVDRAHLGLYGYTF
-	TRBJ2-7	-	TRBV28	TGTGCCAGCAGTTTATTGACGACTAAAAATGGCGAGCAGTACTTC	CASSLLTTKNGEQYF
-	TRBJ1-4	TRBD1	TRBV19	TGTGCCAGTAGTCTGAGGGGGCTAGCAACTAATGAAAAACTGTTTTTT	CASSLRGLATNEKLFF
-	TRBJ2-1	TRBD2	TRBV11-3	TGTGCCAGCAGCCGGGGGGGATTAGCGGGAGGAGTTGAGCAGTTCTTC	CASSRGGLAGGVEQFF
-	TRBJ1-2	-	TRBV29-1	TGCAGCGTTGTATCAGGACAAGGTGGCTACACCTTC	CSVVSGQGGYTF
-	TRBJ1-5	-	TRBV7-9	TGTGCCAGCAGCTTAGAAACGGGTCAGCCCCAGCATTTT	CASSLETGQPQHF
-	TRBJ1-6	-	TRBV11-3	TGTGCCAGCAGCGCGACGACAGTTTATTCACCCCTCCACTTT	CASSATTVYSPLHF
-	TRBJ1-2	-	TRBV5-6	TGTGCCAGCAGCTTGGCCGGGGGAGAAGGCTACACCTTC	CASSLAGGEGYTF
-	TRBJ2-3	-	TRBV9	TGTGCCAGCAGCGTAGAGCGAGATACGCAGTATTTT	CASSVERDTQYF
-	TRBJ1-2	TRBD1	TRBV6-6	TGTGCCAGCAGTCCGGGACAGGGACTCTATGGCTACACCTTC	CASSPGQGLYGYTF
few	TRBJ2-1	-	TRBV5-5	TGTGCCAGCAGCGGAGGGGCAGGAGACAAATACAATGAGCAGTTCTTC	CASSGGAGDKYNEQFF
-	TRBJ2-5	TRBD1	TRBV10-3	TGTGCCATCAGTGCCCGGACAGGGGAAGGGGAGACCCAGTACTTC	CAISARTGEGETQYF
-	TRBJ1-4	TRBD1	TRBV7-2	TGTGCCAGCAGCTTATGGGACAGACAAGGGGGACGAACTAATGAAAAACTGTTTTTT	CASSLWDRQGGRTNEKLFF
-	TRBJ1-2	TRBD1	TRBV15	TGTGCCACCAGCAGGGACAGGGTTTTCCACACCTTC	CATSRDRVFHTF
-	TRBJ2-7	-	TRBV6-5	TGTGCCAGCAGTCGGGGGATCTCCTACGAGCAGTACTTC	CASSRGISYEQYF
-	TRBJ2-1	TRBD2	TRBV27	TGTGCCAGCAGTTTATCGCTTAGCGGGAGCGGTGTCAATGAGCAGTTCTTC	CASSLSLSGSGVNEQFF
-	TRBJ1-5	-	TRBV19	TGTGCCAGTAGTATATCGGGGAAGGATCAGCCCCAGCATTTT	CASSISGKDQPQHF
-	TRBJ2-7	-	TRBV5-1	TGCGCCAGCAGCTTGGGAGCAGGGCCCCGAGGCGAGCAGTACTTC	CASSLGAGPRGEQYF
-	TRBJ1-1	-	TRBV11-3	TGTGCCAGCAGCACCAGGGCGAACACTGAAGCTTTCTTT	CASSTRANTEAFF
-	TRBJ2-2	-	TRBV4-1	TGCGCCAGCAGCCGTCCCGGGGATAACACCGGGGAGCTGTTTTTT	CASSRPGDNTGELFF
-	TRBJ2-7	-	TRBV7-2	TGTGCCAGCAGCGCAGACCGGGGTCTGTTGTCTAACGAGCAGTACTTC	CASSADRGLLSNEQYF
-	TRBJ2-1	TRBD2	TRBV7-7	TGTGCCAGCAGCTTAGTACTAGCGGGGACCAATGAGCAGTTCTTC	CASSLVLAGTNEQFF
-	TRBJ2-5	TRBD1	TRBV4-2	TGTGCCAGCAGCCGTCCCGGGACAGGGGGAGAGACCCAGTACTTC	CASSRPGTGGETQYF
few	TRBJ2-7	TRBD2	TRBV4-1	TGCGCCAGCAGCCAAGGACTAGCGGAAGCCTACGAGCAGTACTTC	CASSQGLAEAYEQYF
-	TRBJ2-2	-	TRBV19	TGTGCCAGTAGTAGATACAGCCAGAACACCGGGGAGCTGTTTTTT	CASSRYSQNTGELFF
-	TRBJ2-7	-	TRBV7-2	TGTGCCAGCAGCTTGGGTGAGCGGGCCTACGAGCAGTACTTC	CASSLGERAYEQYF
-	TRBJ1-1	TRBD1	TRBV18	TGTGCCAGCTCACCACCCAGGGGCCCAGGACAGGGGACTGAAGCTTTCTTT	CASSPPRGPGQGTEAFF
-	TRBJ2-2	-	TRBV7-6	TGTGCCAGCAGCTTACAGGTCACCGCGAACACCGGGGAGCTGTTTTTT	CASSLQVTANTGELFF
few	TRBJ1-2	TRBD1	TRBV5-6	TGTGCCAGCAGCTTGGCGGACAGGGTCTATGGCTACACCTTC	CASSLADRVYGYTF
-	TRBJ1-1	TRBD1	TRBV5-4	TGTGCCAGCAGCCAGGGGGTTGGACTTAAAACGGGGGCTTTCTTT	CASSQGVGLKTGAFF
-	TRBJ2-3	-	TRBV6-5	TGTGCCAGCAGTTACGGGGAGAAGGGTAGTTTAGATACGCAGTATTTT	CASSYGEKGSLDTQYF
-	TRBJ1-5	-	TRBV29-1	TGCAGCGTGCAGGTTAGCAATCAGCCCCAGCATTTT	CSVQVSNQPQHF
-	TRBJ1-1	-	TRBV19	TGTGCCAGTAGTATAGGCAGGGCCACTGAAGCTTTCTTT	CASSIGRATEAFF
few	TRBJ1-2	-	TRBV29-1	TGCAGCGTTGGGAGGGGCGCGAACTATGGCTACACCTTC	CSVGRGANYGYTF
-	TRBJ2-5	TRBD2	TRBV28	TGTGCCAGCACTAGGGAGGGCATGGGGTACCAAGAGACCCAGTACTTC	CASTREGMGYQETQYF
-	TRBJ2-1	-	TRBV7-7	TGTGCTAGCTCACAGGGTACGGGTGAGCAGTTCTTC	CASSQGTGEQFF
-	TRBJ2-2	-	TRBV5-4	TGTGCCAGCAGCTTGAAGTTAGGGGACACCGGGGAGCTGTTTTTT	CASSLKLGDTGELFF
-	TRBJ1-1	-	TRBV10-3	TGTGCCATCAGTGAACAGGCTGGGCACAACACTGAAGCTTTCTTT	CAISEQAGHNTEAFF
-	TRBJ2-1	TRBD1	TRBV6-1	TGTGCCAGCAGTACCCCCGGGACAGGGCGGGATGAGCAGTTCTTC	CASSTPGTGRDEQFF
-	TRBJ1-1	-	TRBV9	TGTGCCAGCAGTCTGAGGGCGGACACTGAAGCTTTCTTT	CASSLRADTEAFF
-	TRBJ2-7	TRBD2	TRBV27	TGTGCCAGCAGTTCCGGGGGGGCAGACTACGAGCAGTACTTC	CASSSGGADYEQYF
-	TRBJ2-1	-	TRBV5-4	TGTGCCAGCAGCCCTCCAGACCCAGGCAACGAGCAGTTCTTC	CASSPPDPGNEQFF
-	TRBJ1-4	-	TRBV25-1	TGTGCCAGCAACCGGGACTATAATGAAAAACTGTTTTTT	CASNRDYNEKLFF
-	TRBJ1-2	-	TRBV18	TGTGCCAGCTCACCAAATTGGGAGGGCTACACCTTC	CASSPNWEGYTF
-	TRBJ2-3	-	TRBV5-6	TGTGCCAGCAGCTTCGGGTCCCTTACTAGCACAGATACGCAGTATTTT	CASSFGSLTSTDTQYF
once	TRBJ2-3	-	TRBV10-3	TGTGCCATCAGTGACGGGGTTGGGGCAGATACGCAGTATTTT	CAISDGVGADTQYF
few	TRBJ2-5	-	TRBV7-6	TGTGCCAGCAGCGCAAAGTTAACAGCCCCTCAAGAGACCCAGTACTTC	CASSAKLTAPQETQYF
-	TRBJ1-2	-	TRBV4-1	TGCGCCAGCAGCCCGGCGGGCAGCGACTATGGCTACACCTTC	CASSPAGSDYGYTF
-	TRBJ2-1	TRBD2	TRBV28	TGTGCCAGCAGTTTCCCCAGCGGGAGGGCCGTCAATGAGCAGTTCTTC	CASSFPSGRAVNEQFF
-	TRBJ1-2	-	TRBV29-1	TGCAGCGTTGTGGTTAACCGGTGGTCGGGAGGCTACACCTTC	CSVVVNRWSGGYTF
-	TRBJ2-1	TRBD2	TRBV9	TGTGCCAGCAGCGTGGGACTAGCGGGAGTTCTTTACAATGAGCAGTTCTTC	CASSVGLAGVLYNEQFF
medium-sized	TRBJ1-1	TRBD1	TRBV5-5	TGTGCCAGCAGCTTGGTCGGGACAGATGAAGCTTTCTTT	CASSLVGTDEAFF
-	TRBJ2-1	TRBD1	TRBV6-5	TGTGCCAGCAGTTACCGGGACAGCTCCTACAATGAGCAGTTCTTC	CASSYRDSSYNEQFF